This TCR beta chain was sequenced during a study of blood T cell repertoires in COVID-19 (TCRdb year 2020). Study-level background: Samples from collaborators originated in the United States, Italy and Spain and spanned both the acute and convalescent phases of COVID-19. The material from the prospective study consisted of cDNA or gDNA derived from T cells, B-cell-depleted T cells, or PBMCs. Subjects who had been exposed to COVID-19, were actively infected with it, or had recovered from it provided the deeply sampled blood TCRbeta repertoires that made up the dataset. The repertoires were released in a freely available public database intended as a resource for research on the immune response to SARS-CoV-2. Samples came from the ongoing ImmuneRACE study (first 160 participants) plus 1,254 subjects from 6 global collaborators. Nearly every sample came with metadata listing a de-identified subject ID, COVID-19 status, age in years and sex. Where HLA class I and class II types were available, the types were taken from metadata supplied by the sample provider, not from assay-based typing.

Notes on this clone: Its antigen target is currently unknown. Per-base quality was not reported, and no clone a single base away is much larger than it. Other nucleotide sequences in the sample specify the same CDR3.

Each collaborating institution followed its own protocols to collect whole blood in K2EDTA tubes. For TCRbeta analysis, collaborators shipped samples in one of three forms: frozen whole blood, isolated PBMCs, or DNA extracted from either of those sample types. TCRbeta CDR3 regions were amplified from genomic DNA by means of the immunoSEQ Assay, a bias-controlled multiplex PCR. As for the original processing: Nucleated cell counts per sample were estimated from amplification of reference gene primers within the assay. Sequence reads were collapsed and filtered to measure the absolute abundance of every unique TCRbeta CDR3 rearrangement. For each sample, productive Simpson clonality was calculated by taking the square root of Simpson's diversity index across productive rearrangements. TCRdb carries this immuneACCESS record with in-frame sequences only. Its versions omit some clonotypes, under half of them owing to an unresolved V gene in the studies checked, with the rest unexplained. V, J and clone size reflect that table, while D and trimming were determined from the DNA. Recorded for this sample are about 77,000 clones; about 80% of them occurred a single time. Under 5.5% of the sample is held by the ten biggest clonotypes.

V is reduced by 3 bases and J by 0 bases, leaving a spacing of 5 bases between them. The CDR3 covers 13 residues, taking in both the cysteine and the phenylalanine. The CDR3 DNA has 39 bases and is translated from base 1. Looking up the germline V gene yields CDR1 SGHTA and CDR2 FQGNSA. Overall results and qualifications from the work: How much clinical and demographic metadata was included differed by source and by participant, and the metadata was provided uncurated.

The source is a woman between 70 and 85 years old with acute or convalescent COVID-19. The specimen was peripheral blood. The sequence joins TRBV7-2 to TRBJ1-1, with the D gene too uncertain to name. Read as DNA, the sequence is TGTGCCAGCAGCTTCCCTCTGAACACTGAAGCTTTCTTT. It translates as CASSFPLNTEAFF.